This is a list of T cell receptor beta chains from one sample in a study of shared clonotypes between healthy human individuals. Assay: immunoSEQ multiplex PCR; the TCRdb copy retains only in-frame clones and omits some. The sample includes 2 million to 3 million clones, around 94% of them seen just once. The specimen was naive CD4+ T cells sorted from blood. The receptors come from a man younger than 35 in good health. Each CDR3 is given without its conserved first and last residue.

j_call v_call cdr3_aa
TRBJ2-3 TRBV9 ASSVQLETRTSGVTDTQY
TRBJ2-5 TRBV11-2 ASSLGPSGGPGETQY
TRBJ1-6 TRBV30 ACQQGIMGSPLH
TRBJ2-4 TRBV5-5 ASSILESAKNIQY
TRBJ2-7 TRBV30 AWKRRDEQY
TRBJ1-2 TRBV30 AWSVQGSKVYGYT
TRBJ2-7 TRBV6-1 ASSERGEQY
TRBJ2-7 TRBV10-3 AISVSGGTYEQY
TRBJ2-2 TRBV5-4 ASSPRASGSTTGELF
TRBJ1-3 TRBV5-4 ASSFGSSGNTIY
TRBJ1-5 TRBV11-2 ASSLVRGSNQPQH
TRBJ2-3 TRBV6-1 ASNTGTRTDTQY
TRBJ1-2 TRBV5-6 ASSRRQGALSWNGYT
TRBJ2-7 TRBV5-4 ASSSDRDRGWSYEQY
TRBJ2-3 TRBV7-2 ASSSTSGSTQY
TRBJ2-4 TRBV7-6 ASSRLAPPKNIQY
TRBJ2-3 TRBV6-1 ASRDRGLGTDTQY
TRBJ2-7 TRBV19 ASSPGTGNLEQY
TRBJ2-1 TRBV25-1 ASSRAGGNFNEQF
TRBJ2-3 TRBV7-2 ASTQGPTDTQY
TRBJ2-5 TRBV6-6 ASSRDREETQY
TRBJ2-7 TRBV6-1 ASSVGGGFEQY
TRBJ1-5 TRBV6-7 ASSYSNPGEGQPQH
TRBJ2-3 TRBV10-3 AISGQSTDTQY
TRBJ2-7 TRBV2 ASIRLAGGSYEQY
TRBJ2-5 TRBV5-1 ASSLEGASGRARETQY
TRBJ2-3 TRBV7-3 ASSLMGAGATDTQY
TRBJ1-4 TRBV25-1 ASRTGHRSEKLF
TRBJ2-7 TRBV6-4 ASSDVGTEDYEQY
TRBJ2-5 TRBV10-1 ASSPSGRETQY
TRBJ2-7 TRBV20-1 SGGRTYEQY
TRBJ2-7 TRBV7-2 ASSPSGIPIEQY
TRBJ1-4 TRBV30 AWSGGVTTNEKLF
TRBJ2-4 TRBV7-2 ASSYRQLLAKNIQY
TRBJ2-6 TRBV5-1 ASSLSPGQGTGANVLT
TRBJ2-5 TRBV5-1 ASRTSGAVETQY
TRBJ2-3 TRBV11-2 ASSFAGGKDENTQY